This T cell receptor (beta chain) stems from a study of blood T cell repertoires in COVID-19. The CDR3 is made up of 14 amino acids. Trimming removed 6 bases at V and 2 bases at J, with 11 bases between. Germline V lookup: CDR1 MNHEY, CDR2 SVGAGI. Clones were read by immunoSEQ multiplex PCR, and TCRdb kept only the in-frame ones, dropping some. Here the sample spans approximately 300,000 clones, around nine tenths being singletons. This sequence originates from a woman aged 25 to 39 with COVID-19, enrolled during active disease. Sequenced: peripheral blood. This rearrangement joins TRBV6-5 to TRBJ1-3; D may be TRBD1 (6 bases). CDR3 in amino acids: CASRPSGAGNTIYF. The DNA of the CDR3 is TGTGCCAGCAGGCCCTCAGGGGCTGGAAACACCATATATTTT.